The rows below give T cell receptor beta chains drawn from one sample of a study of blood T cell repertoires in COVID-19. The table came from immunoSEQ multiplex PCR; TCRdb's copy has only in-frame clones and leaves some out. The sample yields some 260,000 clones, roughly 88% seen once. The specimen sequenced was peripheral blood. All receptors come from a woman aged 65 to 85 with COVID-19, enrolled during active disease. Both conserved end residues are part of each CDR3. A D gene is named only where the DNA matches it firmly. Clone size is stated in some rows and not others, as once, few, many or a class when expanded.

size: .; V: TRBV28; J: TRBJ1-2; D: TRBD1; DNA: TGTGCCAGCACTCCTACCACGCAAGGGGGCGCAGGGTATGGCTACACCTTC; CDR3: CASTPTTQGGAGYGYTF
size: .; V: TRBV5-1; J: TRBJ1-2; D: TRBD1; DNA: TGCGCCAGCAGCTTGTCTCAACTGGGACAGGCCCGGGCTGGCTACACCTTC; CDR3: CASSLSQLGQARAGYTF
size: .; V: TRBV29-1; J: TRBJ1-2; D: TRBD1; DNA: TGCAGCTGTAGACTTGGGACAGTGGGGGCCTACACCTTC; CDR3: CSCRLGTVGAYTF
size: .; V: TRBV18; J: TRBJ1-1; D: TRBD1; DNA: TGTGCCAGCTCACCGGGTCTCGGGACAGGGGGCCACGAAGCTTTCTTT; CDR3: CASSPGLGTGGHEAFF
size: .; V: TRBV10-3; J: TRBJ1-2; D: .; DNA: TGTGCCATCAAGTCGCCGGGGGGCCACTATGGCTACACCTTC; CDR3: CAIKSPGGHYGYTF
size: .; V: TRBV6-2/TRBV6-3; J: TRBJ2-1; D: TRBD2; DNA: TGTGCCAGCAGCCCCTCGGGGACTAGAAACAATGAGCAGTTCTTC; CDR3: CASSPSGTRNNEQFF
size: .; V: TRBV19; J: TRBJ1-2; D: .; DNA: TGTGCCAGTAGTATAGGGACTACTTCGGGCTATGGCTACACCTTC; CDR3: CASSIGTTSGYGYTF
size: .; V: TRBV18; J: TRBJ1-1; D: .; DNA: TGTGCCAGCTCACCATCAGGGGCCGAAACTGAAGCTTTCTTT; CDR3: CASSPSGAETEAFF
size: .; V: TRBV5-6; J: TRBJ1-2; D: .; DNA: TGTGCCAGCAGCACAGTAGCTAACTATGGCTACACCTTC; CDR3: CASSTVANYGYTF
size: .; V: TRBV27; J: TRBJ1-1; D: TRBD1; DNA: TGTGCCAGCAGACCACAGGGGGCGCAGAACACTGAAGCTTTCTTT; CDR3: CASRPQGAQNTEAFF
size: .; V: TRBV19; J: TRBJ1-1; D: .; DNA: TGTGCCAGTAAAGTTGTAGGGGTTACTGAAGCTTTCTTT; CDR3: CASKVVGVTEAFF
size: .; V: TRBV6-2/TRBV6-3; J: TRBJ2-7; D: .; DNA: TGTGCCAGCAGTTACTCGCAAATCTTGAGCTCCTACGAGCAGTACTTC; CDR3: CASSYSQILSSYEQYF
size: .; V: TRBV21-1; J: TRBJ2-3; D: .; DNA: TGTGCCAGCAGCAAAGCGCGACAGGGTATAGGAGATACGCAGTATTTT; CDR3: CASSKARQGIGDTQYF
size: .; V: TRBV7-2; J: TRBJ2-7; D: TRBD1; DNA: TGTGCCAGCAGCTTAGAAGGGGGCTTTACCAACGAGCAGTACTTC; CDR3: CASSLEGGFTNEQYF
size: .; V: TRBV6-5; J: TRBJ2-5; D: .; DNA: TGTGCCAGCAGTTACACCCAGGCCCAAGAGACCCAGTACTTC; CDR3: CASSYTQAQETQYF
size: .; V: TRBV4-2; J: TRBJ2-5; D: TRBD2; DNA: TGTGCCAGCAGCCAAAATAGCGGGAGGCCGGCAGAGACCCAGTACTTC; CDR3: CASSQNSGRPAETQYF
size: .; V: TRBV4-3; J: TRBJ2-2; D: TRBD1; DNA: TGCGCCAGCAGCCAAGATCGGCAGGGGGACGGGGAGCTGTTTTTT; CDR3: CASSQDRQGDGELFF
size: .; V: TRBV6-1; J: TRBJ2-7; D: TRBD2; DNA: TGTGCCAGCAGTGAAGCTTCTGGGACTAGCGGGAGGAGATGGAACGAGCAGTACTTC; CDR3: CASSEASGTSGRRWNEQYF
size: .; V: TRBV6-2/TRBV6-3; J: TRBJ2-7; D: TRBD1; DNA: TGTGCCAGCAGTCCACTCCGGACAGGTACCTACGAGCAGTACTTC; CDR3: CASSPLRTGTYEQYF
size: .; V: TRBV6-5; J: TRBJ1-5; D: .; DNA: TGTGCCAGCAGATCCGACAGGAATCAGCCCCAGCATTTT; CDR3: CASRSDRNQPQHF
size: .; V: TRBV6-5; J: TRBJ2-1; D: .; DNA: TGTGCCAGCACGGGGGGCGCCCTCAATGAGCAGTTCTTC; CDR3: CASTGGALNEQFF
size: few; V: TRBV5-1; J: TRBJ1-5; D: TRBD1; DNA: TGCGCCAGCAGCTTGACAGGGGGTCAGCCCCAGCATTTT; CDR3: CASSLTGGQPQHF
size: .; V: TRBV2; J: TRBJ2-7; D: TRBD2; DNA: TGTGCCAGCAAACGCACTAGCGGAGATTACGAGCAGTACTTC; CDR3: CASKRTSGDYEQYF
size: once; V: TRBV9; J: TRBJ1-1; D: TRBD1; DNA: TGTGCCAGCAGCCCGCGCCTCACAGGGGATGGGACTGAAGCTTTCTTT; CDR3: CASSPRLTGDGTEAFF
size: .; V: TRBV19; J: TRBJ2-7; D: TRBD1; DNA: TGTGCCAGTAGTAGTTACAGGGGCTCCGAGCAGTACTTC; CDR3: CASSSYRGSEQYF
size: .; V: TRBV28; J: TRBJ2-1; D: TRBD2; DNA: TGTGCCAGCAGTTGGCTACTAGCGGGAGGGCCCATTTACAATGAGCAGTTCTTC; CDR3: CASSWLLAGGPIYNEQFF
size: .; V: TRBV6-2/TRBV6-3; J: TRBJ1-5; D: TRBD1; DNA: TGTGCCAGCAGTTACTTAAGACAGGGGGCATACAGCAATCAGCCCCAGCATTTT; CDR3: CASSYLRQGAYSNQPQHF